A single sample is the source of the 6 T cell receptor beta chains below, sequenced in a study of molecular identifiers for immune sequencing clone quantification. A single record per CDR3 protein comes from TCRdb applying MiXCR to the PCR reads. The repertoire has approximately 60,000 distinct CDR3 sequences, around a fifth of them found once; the top ten carry under 1.5%. The specimen sequenced was naive CD8+ T cells from blood, with Jurkat cell RNA spiked in. Subset of the sample: FACS-sorted CD8+CD4-CCR7+CD45RA+ naive T cells. Receptors originate from a human donor in good health. Some libraries in this study had Jurkat cell RNA spiked in.

As regards this clonotype: One end of the junction does not line up with germline, which may come from a read error. The J gene is TRBJ2-7, the V gene TRBV7-7; no clear D. This CDR3 is 13 amino acids long. CDR1 SSHAT and CDR2 FNYEAQ come from the germline V gene (reference sequence). DNA for the CDR3: TGTGCTAGCAGCTTCGGCCTAACCTACGAGCAGTACTTC. It specifies CASSFGLTYEQYF.

In this sample, this clonotype turned up many times. This rearrangement joins TRBV28 to TRBJ2-7; D unclear. The CDR3 spans 15 residues. Trimming cost V 5 bases and J 5 bases, with 19 bases left between them. CDR1 and CDR2 (germline): MDHEN, SYDVKM. CDR3 DNA: TGTGCCAGCAGTCACAGACTGGGATTCGCCCACGAGCAGTACTTC. Protein sequence: CASSHRLGFAHEQYF. The entire variable domain, with the rest obtained from reference TRBV28 and TRBJ2-7, is as follows: DVKVTQSSRYLVKRTGEKVFLECVQDMDHENMFWYRQDPGLGLRLIYFSYDVKMKEKGDIPEGYSVSREKKERFSLILESASTNQTSMYLCASSHRLGFAHEQYFGPGTRLTVT.

This clonotype has a count of ten or more. The chain is built from TRBV20-1 and TRBJ2-7; D is possibly TRBD1 (5 bases). Trimming removed 5 bases at V and 1 base at J, with 12 bases between. In germline, CDR1 is DFQATT, CDR2 SNEGSKA (reference sequence). The CDR3 extends over 13 amino acids. This chain's CDR3 is CSASRVPSYEQYF. CDR3 coding DNA: TGCAGTGCTTCCAGGGTCCCTTCCTACGAGCAGTACTTC.

This clonotype was counted ten times or more. The rearrangement joins TRBV10-3 to TRBJ2-5; D might be TRBD2 (5 bases). The V gene lost 1 base and the J gene lost 4 bases, with 19 bases spanning the gap. Germline V lookup: CDR1 ENHRY, CDR2 SYGVKD. This CDR3 is built from 17 residues. This CDR3 is CAISELGALGLGETQYF. CDR3 sequence (DNA): TGTGCCATCAGTGAGTTGGGAGCCTTGGGATTAGGAGAGACCCAGTACTTC.

At least ten counts were recorded for this clonotype. The chain joins TRBV4-1 to TRBJ2-1; 14 bases line up with TRBD2. The junction had 12 bases not matched to a gene; V was cut back by 0 bases and J by 5 bases. The CDR3 length is 20 residues. CDR1 is MGHRA and CDR2 is YSYEKL in the germline V gene. Here the CDR3 DNA reads TGCGCCAGCAGCCAAGAACCGATGAGACTAGCGGGAGGGTTGGACAATGAGCAGTTCTTC. Residues: CASSQEPMRLAGGLDNEQFF.

At least ten counts were recorded for this clonotype. For the CDR3, the DNA is TGCAGTGCCCCCGACTCCTACATTCAGTACTTC. Protein: CSAPDSYIQYF. J is TRBJ2-4 and V is TRBV20-1, with no clear D. The V and J ends lost 6 bases and 8 bases respectively, with 11 bases between them. Germline V gives CDR1 DFQATT, CDR2 SNEGSKA (reference sequence). This CDR3 comprises 11 residues.